What follows are 8 T cell receptor beta chains derived from one specimen sequenced in a study of OX40 agonist ivuxolimab in advanced cancers. The method was immunoSEQ multiplex PCR; TCRdb's version includes in-frame clones alone and lacks a portion of them. This sample has roughly 61,000 clones; approximately 81% occur once, and the top ten carry 0.52%. The sample in question was CD4+ or CD8+ T cells sorted from blood, obtained in a trial of the OX40 agonist ivuxolimab. The receptor source for this set is an adult with an advanced solid tumor such as melanoma, head and neck, liver or kidney cancer.

This chain links TRBV5-1 with TRBJ2-2; 8 bases line up with TRBD1. V dropped 5 bases and J dropped 3; count of bases not matched to a gene: 3. The CDR3 is 14 amino acids. Per the germline V gene, CDR1 is SGHRS and CDR2 is YFSETQ. The CDR3 spells CASRQTGDTGELFF. CDR3 DNA: TGCGCCAGCAGACAGACAGGGGACACCGGGGAGCTGTTTTTT.

Note on this clone: The sample has other DNA sequences that encode this CDR3 too. The chain joins TRBV29-1 to TRBJ2-5; D unclear. The V end lost 4 bases, the J end lost 3 bases, and 3 bases lay between the germline ends. This CDR3 spans 10 amino acids. Germline CDR1 SQVTM, CDR2 ANQGSEA. In nucleotides, the CDR3 is TGCAGCGTTGGAGAAGAGACCCAGTACTTC. This translates into CSVGEETQYF.

This sequence joins TRBV2 and TRBJ1-5, with D perhaps matching TRBD1 (5 bases). Germline V gives CDR1 SNHLY, CDR2 FYNNEI. The CDR3 runs 14 residues. The germline V and J ends were trimmed by 6 bases and 0 bases, with 9 bases remaining between them. This chain's CDR3 is CASSGGFSNQPQHF. In DNA, the CDR3 is TGTGCCAGCAGCGGGGGGTTTAGCAATCAGCCCCAGCATTTT. The full variable domain, in which reference TRBV2 and TRBJ1-5 provide the parts outside the CDR3, is EPEVTQTPSHQVTQMGQEVILRCVPISNHLYFYWYRQILGQKVEFLVSFYNNEISEKSEIFDDQFSVERPDGSNFTLKIRSTKLEDSAMYFCASSGGFSNQPQHFGDGTRLSIL.

This chain links TRBV4-1 with TRBJ2-1; possible D gene TRBD2, 9 bases. The V gene lost 2 bases and the J gene lost 6 bases, with 32 bases spanning the gap. The V gene's germline CDR1 is MGHRA and CDR2 YSYEKL. The length of the CDR3 is 21 residues. CDR3 coding DNA: TGCGCCAGCAGCCAAAGATGGGTCAGGACAGGGTCACTAGCGGGCTCCAATGAGCAGTTCTTC. Encoded protein: CASSQRWVRTGSLAGSNEQFF.

This clone was seen more than once but under ten times. The V and J genes are TRBV7-9 and TRBJ1-2, with no clear D. Per the germline V gene, CDR1 is SEHNR and CDR2 is FQNEAQ (reference sequence). The CDR3 has 13 amino acids. V was pared by 3 bases and J by 6 bases, with 11 bases between. Here the CDR3 reads CASSLDGEDGYTF. The CDR3 region has the DNA TGTGCCAGCAGCTTGGACGGGGAGGATGGCTACACCTTC.

This clone is a singleton in its sample. This CDR3 is CASSLAGWPEQYF. The CDR3, as DNA: TGTGCCAGCAGCTTGGCAGGGTGGCCCGAGCAGTACTTC. The gene calls are TRBV5-4 and TRBJ2-7; possible D gene TRBD1, 5 bases. The CDR3 is made up of 13 amino acids. Looked up from germline, CDR1 is SGHNT and CDR2 is YYREEE (reference sequence). V lost 0 bases, J lost 6 bases, and 10 bases lay in between.

This clone was seen only once. The chain uses TRBV2 and TRBJ2-2, with 7 bases fitting TRBD2. V was clipped by 7 bases and J by 2 bases; unmatched bases: 4. CDR1 is SNHLY and CDR2 is FYNNEI in the germline V gene. The CDR3 contains 14 residues. CDR3 in amino acids: CASILAENTGELFF. In DNA form, the CDR3 reads TGTGCCAGCATCCTAGCGGAAAACACCGGGGAGCTGTTTTTT. Full variable domain (remainder filled in from reference TRBV2 and TRBJ2-2): EPEVTQTPSHQVTQMGQEVILRCVPISNHLYFYWYRQILGQKVEFLVSFYNNEISEKSEIFDDQFSVERPDGSNFTLKIRSTKLEDSAMYFCASILAENTGELFFGEGSRLTVL.

V is TRBV6-5 and J is TRBJ2-3; no firm D call. The CDR3 sequence is 13 residues long. Germline-derived CDR1 and CDR2 are MNHEY and SVGAGI. Trimming took off 5 bases at V and 0 bases at J, with 6 bases between the two ends. This CDR3 is CASSRLSTDTQYF. The DNA of the CDR3 is TGTGCCAGCAGTAGACTCAGCACAGATACGCAGTATTTT.